This T cell receptor (beta chain) came from a study of blood T cells in healthy people across ages. Study results and limitations: There were more naive CD4+ cells and higher diversity in long-lived donors than in aged donors.

The CDR3 is made up of 12 amino acids. CDR1 is SQVTM, CDR2 ANQGSEA, per germline. Trimming stripped 6 bases from V and 6 bases from J, with 14 bases between. Primed by a sample-barcoded 5' primer and a J-beta primer mix, a second PCR proceeded for 7 to 11 cycles. Every sample gave at least 2.5 million paired-end reads containing CDR3. One entry per CDR3 protein, called by TCRdb with MiXCR from the 5' RACE reads. The sample consists of some 1.8 million distinct CDR3 sequences, 39% of them appearing once. A minimum of 6 million PBMCs was isolated per sample. This clonotype was seen a handful of times. Its antigen remains unidentified.

The sequenced material came from blood. The receptor comes from a human donor in good health. The V and J genes are TRBV29-1 and TRBJ1-1, with D possibly matching TRBD1 (6 bases). CDR3 DNA: TGCAGCGTCTTTTCAGGGGATTCTGAAGCTTTCTTT. It yields the protein CSVFSGDSEAFF. Based on the CDR3 plus reference TRBV29-1 and TRBJ1-1, the full variable domain is SAVISQKPSRDICQRGTSLTIQCQVDSQVTMMFWYRQQPGQSLTLIATANQGSEATYESGFVIDKFPISRPNLTFSTLTVSNMSPEDSSIYLCSVFSGDSEAFFGQGTRLTVV.